Sequencing of this T cell receptor beta chain was carried out in a study of CD8+CD57+ T cells in acquired aplastic anemia (dated by TCRdb to the late 2010s). Regarding the complete study: A mean of about 3 ug of DNA, ranging from about 0.19 to 30 ug, was extracted from sorted CD4+ and CD8+ cells. CD8+CD57+ expansion was defined as a frequency above the mean frequency observed in healthy subjects. Overall study outcomes, separate from this receptor: CD8+ Simpson's diversity did not differ significantly between patients and healthy controls (P=0.060). Around 30 CD8+ CDR3 sequences were shared between patients and controls but appeared highly expressed in patients and within their immunodominant clones.

The CDR1 and CDR2 encoded by the germline V gene are SGHDT and YYEEEE. The CDR3 holds 13 amino acids from the cysteine to the phenylalanine. This entry keeps only the CDR3 DNA: 39 bases, framed from base 1. Between the V and J ends, shortened by 4 bases and 3 bases respectively, the junction contains 9 bases. On this clonotype itself: Its antigen remains undetermined. Base qualities are not provided; no much larger clone lies one nucleotide away.

Genomic DNA served as template for TCR beta VDJ combination and CDR3 sequence profiling. TCR repertoire sequencing was run on an Illumina HiSeq 2000. The paper's data handling went like this. Repertoire assessment relied on Simpson's diversity index, CDR3 size and DJ length profiles, and TRBV/TRBJ rearrangement plots. The most abundant DNA sequence in the deep sequencing data was taken as the immunodominant clone. CDR3 amino acid sequences were screened for sharing across subjects and were compared with published repertoires and the VDJdb database. In TCRdb, the public reads were trimmed at Q25 with fastp and aligned with MiXCR, with productive beta chains retained. One record per CDR3 amino acid sequence lists the most common genes and DNA. For this entry, the V and J calls and clone size follow TCRdb and not the study's own pipeline. The sample has about 270,000 distinct CDR3 sequences on record, roughly 80% of them singletons. The biggest ten clones account for over 35% of the sample.

Expansion of CD8+CD57+ cells had been shown by flow cytometry in the patients chosen for sequencing. Every patient had a diagnosis of severe acquired aplastic anemia based on International Study of Aplastic Anemia and Agranulocytosis and Camitta criteria. At the time blood was sampled, none of the patients had received any therapy. TCR repertoires of sorted CD4+ and CD8+ blood T cells from severe aplastic anemia patients and healthy subjects were deep-sequenced in the study. In the USA, patient enrollment took place under clinicaltrials.gov protocols 00001620, 01623167, 00001397, 00071045, 00081523 and 00961064. Ficoll-Paque density gradient centrifugation was used to isolate peripheral blood mononuclear cells. Before DNA extraction, CD4+ and CD8+ T cells were sorted with FACS or magnetic beads.

The V and J genes are TRBV5-6 and TRBJ2-3; the D gene is perhaps TRBD2, on 6 matching bases. Sequencing was performed on sorted CD4+, CD8+, or CD8+CD57+ T cells (not recorded which) from PBMCs. The clonotype comes from a human donor with aplastic anemia. CDR3 region: CASSNAGTDTQYF. The bases read TGTGCCAGCAGCAACGCGGGGACAGATACGCAGTATTTT.